Listed here are 2 T cell receptor beta chains from one sample, sequenced in a study of shared clonotypes between healthy human individuals. Sequenced by immunoSEQ multiplex PCR; TCRdb stores in-frame clones only, minus some. The table shows about 700,000 clones, with 92% occurring only once. CD8 cells regarded as naive lacked CD45RO, were positively chosen for CCR7, and omitted terminally differentiated effector memory CD45RA+ cells. The specimen was naive CD8+ T cells sorted from blood. The receptors stem from a man between 25 and 39 years old in good health.

The chain couples TRBV6-5 to TRBJ2-7; D possibly corresponds to TRBD2 (6 bases). Germline V lookup: CDR1 MNHEY, CDR2 SVGAGI. V was shortened by 4 bases and J by 0 bases, with 16 bases between the two germline ends. The CDR3 length is 16 residues. CDR3 nucleotides: TGTGCCAGCAGTTCTTCAGTCGGGGGACCCTCCTACGAGCAGTACTTC. It encodes CASSSSVGGPSYEQYF.

The chain is built from TRBV5-8 and TRBJ1-5; no clear D gene. V was trimmed by 4 bases and J by 2 bases, leaving 13 bases between them. In germline, CDR1 is SGHTS, CDR2 YDEGEE. The CDR3 runs to 15 residues. The DNA for the CDR3 is TGTGCCAGCAGCCAGACGCGCGGCCGCAATCAGCCCCAGCATTTT. Translated: CASSQTRGRNQPQHF.